This TCR beta chain was identified in a study of Graves' ophthalmopathy and Graves' hyperthyroidism. CDR3 regions of TCR beta were amplified from RNA transcripts. A first-round RT-PCR used HTBI primers, followed by a second-round multiplex PCR. TCRdb re-called the multiplex PCR reads through MiXCR, storing one row per CDR3 protein. The sample comprises 740,000 or so distinct CDR3 sequences, around 40% of which are singletons, and 40% to 55% rests with the top ten. This CDR3 comprises 14 residues. Germline CDR1 is KGHDR and CDR2 is SFDVKD. This clonotype was found many times. Its antigen is still unknown. Germline is not matched at one junction end, which may reflect a read error. Study-wide results and caveats: Sensitivity of around 64% and specificity of approximately 73% were achieved by the model that predicted ophthalmopathy progression.

The sequence was collected from an adult man with Graves' ophthalmopathy. The chain has TRBV24-1 and TRBJ1-5; 7 nucleotides align to TRBD1. Sequencing was carried out using peripheral blood. The CDR3 region has the DNA TGTGCCAGCAGTCTGGACAGGACCCATCAGCCCCAGCATTTT. It specifies CASSLDRTHQPQHF.